This record looks at one T cell receptor (beta chain) sequence and its context. Antigen specificity is unknown. The data belong to a study of T-cell reconstitution after alpha-beta-depleted transplantation in children. Study-wide findings and caveats: Expanded graft clones numbering several hundred reportedly gave rise to alpha-beta T cells about two months after transplant. Surviving recipient T cells and intrathymic progenitors accounted for some patients' high TCRbeta diversity at day 60. When one year had passed after transplant, most T-cell counts and diversity came from newly produced T cells.

For TCRbeta, the library was prepared with unique molecular identifiers. TCRdb re-analysed the PCR reads in MiXCR, keeping a single row per CDR3 protein. The sample lists around 450,000 distinct CDR3 sequences, 16% occurring once. The length of the CDR3 is 14 residues. V was trimmed by 3 bases and J by 0 bases, leaving 6 bases between them. This specimen was PBMCs, mostly from graft donor cells, taken 360 days after TCRalphabeta/CD19-depleted stem cell transplant. The TCR was taken from a boy under three years old who had a stem cell transplant for Wiskott-Aldrich syndrome, so the T cells may come from the graft donor. The V call is TRBV12-3 or TRBV12-4, the J call TRBJ2-1; unclear D gene. This CDR3 is CASSLSNSYNEQFF. The CDR3 DNA reads TGTGCCAGCAGTTTGAGTAACTCCTACAATGAGCAGTTCTTC.